Shown below are 17 T cell receptor beta chains from a single sample sequenced in a study of sequential checkpoint blockade in melanoma. Sample treatment: randomized to nivolumab then ipilimumab (arm A) or the reverse (arm B). Using immunoSEQ multiplex PCR, the repertoire was profiled, and TCRdb retains in-frame clones only, with some absent. Of 15,000 or so clones listed, over 65% are singletons. The source was CD8+ T cells sorted from blood (inferred from file names), collected from a patient given nivolumab and ipilimumab in sequence. These receptors were taken from a human donor with melanoma.

This chain links TRBV30 with TRBJ2-5; the D gene is possibly TRBD1 (5 bases). The germline V and J ends were trimmed by 0 bases and 2 bases, with 13 bases remaining between them. Germline CDR1 reads GTSNPN; CDR2 reads SVGIG (reference sequence). The CDR3 loop spans 15 amino acids. CDR3 DNA: TGTGCCTGGAGTGTCGACAGCTCGCAACAAGAGACCCAGTACTTC. It codes for CAWSVDSSQQETQYF. The variable domain in full, completed from reference TRBV30 and TRBJ2-5, reads SQTIHQWPATLVQPVGSPLSLECTVEGTSNPNLYWYRQAAGRGLQLLFYSVGIGQISSEVPQNLSASRPQDRQFILSSKKLLLSDSGFYLCAWSVDSSQQETQYFGPGTRLLVL.

The chain's CDR3 is CASSQDGSSYNEQFF. Here the CDR3 DNA reads TGTGCCAGCAGTCAGGACGGGAGCTCCTACAATGAGCAGTTCTTC. This chain links TRBV27 with TRBJ2-1, with D tentatively TRBD2 (6 bases). CDR3 size: 15 residues. V dropped 5 bases and J dropped 0 bases, with 11 bases sitting between them. In germline, CDR1 is MNHEY, CDR2 SMNVEV (reference sequence).

This rearrangement joins TRBV7-9 to TRBJ1-1, with TRBD1 matching 11 bases. V lost 1 base and J lost 6; bases outside the gene matches: 10. Per the germline V gene, CDR1 is SEHNR and CDR2 is FQNEAQ (reference sequence). This CDR3 has 17 residues. In DNA form, the CDR3 reads TGTGCCAGCAGCTTAGGGAGCGGAGGACAGGGGGCTTCTGAAGCTTTCTTT. The encoded protein is CASSLGSGGQGASEAFF. Combining the CDR3 with reference TRBV7-9 and TRBJ1-1 gives the whole variable domain DTGVSQNPRHKITKRGQNVTFRCDPISEHNRLYWYRQTLGQGPEFLTYFQNEAQLEKSRLLSDRFSAERPKGSFSTLEIQRTEQGDSAMYLCASSLGSGGQGASEAFFGQGTRLTVV.

This rearrangement joins TRBV6-5 to TRBJ1-5; D is unclear. V was pared by 6 bases and J by 6 bases, with 15 bases between. Germline loops: CDR1 MNHEY, CDR2 SVGAGI. The CDR3 is 14 residues long. The CDR3 here is CASSSGPEGQPQHF. For the CDR3, the DNA is TGTGCCAGCAGCTCCGGACCTGAGGGTCAGCCCCAGCATTTT.

This clone showed up just a few times. This sequence joins TRBV27 and TRBJ2-3; D gene uncertain. Germline-derived CDR1 and CDR2 are MNHEY and SMNVEV (reference sequence). Trimming left V 5 bases short and J 4 bases short, with 19 bases between. The CDR3 contains 16 residues. CDR3 amino acids: CASSPDLSGYSDTQYF. CDR3 DNA sequence: TGTGCCAGCAGTCCAGATCTATCAGGATACTCAGATACGCAGTATTTT.

This sequence joins TRBV11-3 and TRBJ2-1; 7 positions match TRBD2. The trim removed 3 bases at V and 3 bases at J, leaving 17 bases unmatched. Germline lookup yields CDR1 SGHNT and CDR2 YENEEA. The length of the CDR3 is 19 residues. The CDR3 sequence: CASSLASAHSSGIYNEQFF. The CDR3 nucleotides are TGTGCCAGCAGCTTGGCTTCAGCCCATTCTAGCGGTATCTACAATGAGCAGTTCTTC.

This CDR3 reads CASSDGEGNEQFF. Here the CDR3 DNA reads TGTGCCAGCAGCGACGGGGAGGGCAATGAGCAGTTCTTC. J is TRBJ2-1 and V is TRBV9; 7 bases align to TRBD2. The CDR3 has 13 residues. Looked up from germline, CDR1 is SGDLS and CDR2 is YYNGEE. The ends lost 3 bases at V and 6 bases at J; junction bases unmatched: 3.

The chain is built from TRBV10-3 and TRBJ1-2, with D hard to call. Deletions cut 2 bases from V and 0 bases from J, with 10 bases between. The length of the CDR3 is 15 residues. Germline-derived CDR1 and CDR2 are ENHRY and SYGVKD. The CDR3 DNA reads TGTGCCATCAGTGAGGTAGAGGGCTCTAACTATGGCTACACCTTC. Translated: CAISEVEGSNYGYTF.

V gene TRBV11-2 combines with J gene TRBJ2-7; no firm D call. Per germline, CDR1 SGHAT and CDR2 FQNNGV. The CDR3 has 13 residues. Trimming pared 5 bases from V and 6 bases from J, leaving 14 bases between. CDR3 coding DNA: TGTGCCAGCAGCCCAGCCTTGGGCCCCGAGCAGTACTTC. Its translation is CASSPALGPEQYF. Full variable domain (rest looked up from reference TRBV11-2 and TRBJ2-7): EAGVAQSPRYKIIEKRQSVAFWCNPISGHATLYWYQQILGQGPKLLIQFQNNGVVDDSQLPKDRFSAERLKGVDSTLKIQPAKLEDSAVYLCASSPALGPEQYFGPGTRLTVT.

This clone was detected only once. The rearrangement uses TRBV27 and TRBJ2-5; D may be TRBD2 (6 bases). Germline V gives CDR1 MNHEY, CDR2 SMNVEV (reference sequence). The CDR3 is 15 amino acids. V lost 0 bases, J lost 4 bases, and 12 bases lay in between. The DNA of the CDR3 is TGTGCCAGCAGTTTATCGCAGGAGGGGAGAGAGACCCAGTACTTC. Translating gives CASSLSQEGRETQYF.

In its sample, this clone was seen once. This chain joins TRBV27 and TRBJ1-2, with unresolved D. Trimming stripped 5 bases from V and 0 bases from J, with 7 bases between. The CDR3 sequence is 13 residues long. The germline V gene has CDR1 MNHEY and CDR2 SMNVEV (reference sequence). CDR3 sequence: CASSLGANYGYTF. The CDR3 region has the DNA TGTGCCAGCAGTCTAGGAGCTAACTATGGCTACACCTTC.

V and J are TRBV5-1 and TRBJ2-2; D remains unclear. CDR3 size: 13 residues. The germline CDR1 and CDR2 sequences are SGHRS and YFSETQ. V lost 4 bases, J lost 1 base, and 5 bases lay in between. Here the CDR3 DNA reads TGCGCCAGCAGCGGGCAGAACACCGGGGAGCTGTTTTTT. It translates to CASSGQNTGELFF.

This clone has just one count. The V call is TRBV5-8, the J call TRBJ2-1, with D possibly being TRBD1 (5 bases). The V end lost 7 bases, the J end lost 0 bases, and 17 bases lay between the germline ends. In germline, CDR1 is SGHTS, CDR2 YDEGEE. The CDR3 extends over 16 amino acids. Here the CDR3 reads CASGALRDSSYNEQFF. CDR3 coding DNA: TGTGCCAGCGGGGCTCTTAGGGATTCCTCCTACAATGAGCAGTTCTTC.

This chain uses TRBV30 with TRBJ2-1, with a possible D match to TRBD1 (6 bases). The V gene's germline CDR1 is GTSNPN and CDR2 SVGIG (reference sequence). The CDR3 extends over 14 amino acids. V was shortened by 5 bases and J by 5 bases, with 16 bases between the two germline ends. The CDR3 loop is CAWGQSLGHNEQFF. The CDR3 region has the DNA TGTGCCTGGGGACAGAGTCTCGGTCACAATGAGCAGTTCTTC.

This chain joins TRBV19 and TRBJ1-1, with D unclear. V was shortened by 3 bases and J by 1 base, with 9 bases between the two germline ends. This CDR3 is built from 14 residues. The germline gives CDR1 LNHDA, CDR2 SQIVND (reference sequence). The CDR3 DNA is TGTGCCAGTAGTATTCCCAGACAGAACACTGAAGCTTTCTTT. Amino acids: CASSIPRQNTEAFF.

V and J are TRBV5-1 and TRBJ1-5, with TRBD1 as a possible D gene (5 bases). CDR1 is SGHRS, CDR2 YFSETQ, per germline. Between the trimmed V and J ends, which lost 0 bases and 0 bases, there was a span of 7 bases. The CDR3 contains 15 residues. CDR3 loop: CASSLAGSSNQPQHF. The CDR3 DNA sequence: TGCGCCAGCAGCTTGGCAGGGTCTAGCAATCAGCCCCAGCATTTT. Drawing the rest from reference TRBV5-1 and TRBJ1-5, the complete variable domain is KAGVTQTPRYLIKTRGQQVTLSCSPISGHRSVSWYQQTPGQGLQFLFEYFSETQRNKGNFPGRFSGRQFSNSRSEMNVSTLELGDSALYLCASSLAGSSNQPQHFGDGTRLSIL.

The genes are TRBV29-1 and TRBJ1-2; the match to TRBD1 covers 8 bases. Germline values: CDR1 SQVTM, CDR2 ANQGSEA. The ends lost 6 bases at V and 3 bases at J; junction bases unmatched: 6. This CDR3 comprises 13 residues. The CDR3 DNA reads TGCAGCGTGGAGGACAGGGCTGACTATGGCTACACCTTC. Protein product: CSVEDRADYGYTF.